Following are 26 T cell receptor beta chains from one sample sequenced in a study of shared clonotypes between healthy human individuals. Clones were sequenced by immunoSEQ multiplex PCR, and TCRdb holds only the in-frame ones, with some missing. The sample shows 650,000 to 750,000 clones, about 78% of them seen only once. Material: memory CD4+ T cells sorted from blood. Regarding subset: CD45RA-negative fraction. These receptors all come from a woman aged 25 to 45 in good health.

Of note for this clone: Other DNA sequences in this sample translate to the same CDR3. In DNA form, the CDR3 reads TGTGCCAGCAGACCGGGGGGAGAGACCCAGTACTTC. It yields the protein CASRPGGETQYF. The chain has TRBV28 and TRBJ2-5, with 7 bases matching TRBD2. Looked up from germline, CDR1 is MDHEN and CDR2 is SYDVKM. The junction had 2 bases not matched to a gene; V was cut back by 6 bases and J by 4 bases. This CDR3 is built from 12 residues.

This clone was counted a few times. This sequence joins TRBV28 and TRBJ2-2; tentatively, D is TRBD1 (6 bases). The germline gives CDR1 MDHEN, CDR2 SYDVKM. With 3 bases removed from V and 0 bases from J, the gap between germline ends came to 8 bases. CDR3 length equals 15 residues. The CDR3 spells CASSFRQANTGELFF. The CDR3 DNA reads as TGTGCCAGCAGTTTTCGACAGGCGAACACCGGGGAGCTGTTTTTT.

This clone appeared once. The chain has TRBV5-8 and TRBJ2-5; D may be TRBD1 (5 bases). This CDR3 contains 13 residues. Germline V lookup: CDR1 SGHTS, CDR2 YDEGEE. Trimming pared 4 bases from V and 8 bases from J, leaving 15 bases between. The CDR3 DNA reads as TGTGCCAGCAGCCAAGAGGTCAGGGAAACCCAGTACTTC. It translates to CASSQEVRETQYF.

The CDR3 DNA is TGCGCCAGCAGTATGGGGCCGACAGGGGGGACTGAAGCTTTCTTT. The encoded protein is CASSMGPTGGTEAFF. The chain uses TRBV5-1 and TRBJ1-1; the match to TRBD1 covers 9 bases. This CDR3 has 15 amino acids. The J segment lost 5 bases and the V segment lost 5 bases, leaving 10 bases of the junction unmatched. Per germline, CDR1 SGHRS and CDR2 YFSETQ.

J is TRBJ1-3 and V is TRBV4-2, with D unresolved. V lost 0 bases to trimming and J lost 4 bases, with 7 bases between them. The V gene's germline CDR1 is LGHNA and CDR2 YNFKEQ. The CDR3 has 14 amino acids. The CDR3 DNA is TGTGCCAGCAGCCAAGAACTTTCGGGAAACACCATATATTTT. Protein: CASSQELSGNTIYF.

The chain is built from TRBV7-6 and TRBJ1-1, with D hard to call. Trimming pared 2 bases from V and 7 bases from J, leaving 11 bases between. This CDR3 is built from 13 residues. From germline, CDR1 is SGHVS and CDR2 FNYEAQ. The CDR3 is CASSLRRGGEAFF. The CDR3 region has the DNA TGTGCCAGCAGCTTACGACGTGGCGGTGAAGCTTTCTTT.

This chain uses TRBV28 with TRBJ1-5; D is possibly TRBD1 (6 bases). V shed 5 bases and J shed 9 bases, with 11 bases lying between them. The germline V gene has CDR1 MDHEN and CDR2 SYDVKM. This CDR3 contains 12 residues. The DNA of the CDR3 is TGTGCCAGCAGTACGTACAGGGCGCCCCAGCATTTT. Its translation: CASSTYRAPQHF.

The chain couples TRBV11-2 to TRBJ2-7; perhaps D is TRBD1 or TRBD2 (5 bases each). This CDR3 is built from 15 residues. V lost 5 bases to trimming and J lost 2 bases, with 16 bases between them. Germline V gene sequence: CDR1 SGHAT, CDR2 FQNNGV. CDR3 coding DNA: TGTGCCAGCAGCCCTTGGGGGTGGGGTCCCTACGAGCAGTACTTC. Translation gives CASSPWGWGPYEQYF.

The chain couples TRBV5-1 to TRBJ2-1; 8 bases map to TRBD2. The CDR3 consists of 15 residues. The germline V gene has CDR1 SGHRS and CDR2 YFSETQ. With 1 base clipped from V and 4 bases from J, the junction kept 4 bases outside the gene matches. The DNA of the CDR3 is TGCGCCAGCAGCTTGTCGGTAGCGGGGTACAATGAGCAGTTCTTC. It translates to CASSLSVAGYNEQFF.

J is TRBJ2-3 and V is TRBV6-1, with 7 bases matching TRBD2. The CDR3 sequence is 12 residues long. Germline V CDR1 and CDR2: MNHNS, SASEGT. The V and J ends lost 8 bases and 4 bases, in that order; junction bases with no gene match: 3. The CDR3: CASLLAADTQYF. CDR3 bases: TGTGCCAGCCTTCTAGCGGCAGATACGCAGTATTTT.

J is TRBJ1-6 and V is TRBV5-4; 7 bases are shared with TRBD1. CDR3 length: 13 residues. Trimming removed 2 bases from V and 9 bases from J; junction bases left unmatched: 2. The germline gives CDR1 SGHNT, CDR2 YYREEE (reference sequence). CDR3: CASSFYRGSPLHF. In DNA form, the CDR3 reads TGTGCCAGCAGCTTCTACAGGGGTTCACCCCTCCACTTT. The full variable domain, with the rest looked up from reference TRBV5-4 and TRBJ1-6, is ETGVTQSPTHLIKTRGQQVTLRCSSQSGHNTVSWYQQALGQGPQFIFQYYREEENGRGNFPPRFSGLQFPNYSSELNVNALELDDSALYLCASSFYRGSPLHFGNGTRLTVT.

Many counts were recorded for this clone. V gene TRBV27 combines with J gene TRBJ2-7; TRBD1 matches 9 bases. The V segment lost 10 bases and the J segment 4 bases; nucleotides outside the gene matches: 8. The germline CDR1 and CDR2 sequences are MNHEY and SMNVEV (reference sequence). The CDR3 has 13 amino acids. CDR3 protein: CATGEDRGYEQYF. The CDR3 coding sequence is TGTGCCACCGGCGAGGACAGGGGTTACGAGCAGTACTTC.

The J gene is TRBJ2-7, the V gene TRBV11-3, with a weak D call TRBD2 (5 bases). Trimming took off 3 bases at V and 0 bases at J, with 6 bases between the two ends. Germline CDR1 SGHNT, CDR2 YENEEA. The CDR3 covers 13 residues. In DNA form, the CDR3 reads TGTGCCAGCAGCTTCGGGATCTCCTACGAGCAGTACTTC. This encodes CASSFGISYEQYF.

With regard to this clone: The same CDR3 also results from other DNA sequences found in this sample. The chain recombines TRBV6-1 with TRBJ2-7; D unclear. Germline V lookup: CDR1 MNHNS, CDR2 SASEGT. The ends were cut back, 2 bases at V and 1 base at J, with 3 bases in the middle. The CDR3 extends over 12 amino acids. The CDR3 protein is CASSETSYEQYF. As DNA, the CDR3 is TGTGCCAGCAGTGAAACTTCCTACGAGCAGTACTTC.

The chain has TRBV19 and TRBJ1-5, with D tentatively TRBD1 (5 bases). Trimming stripped 1 base from V and 0 bases from J, with 22 bases between. The CDR3 has 20 residues. Germline CDR1 reads LNHDA; CDR2 reads SQIVND (reference sequence). CDR3 sequence reads: CASSIVPSPSRVPSNQPQHF. CDR3 sequence (DNA): TGTGCCAGTAGTATAGTCCCTTCACCTTCCAGGGTACCTAGCAATCAGCCCCAGCATTTT.

Written as DNA, the CDR3 is TGTGCCAGCAGCTTGGGGACAGATCAAGAGACCCAGTACTTC. Translated, it gives CASSLGTDQETQYF. This chain joins TRBV5-4 and TRBJ2-5; D may be TRBD1 (6 bases). The CDR3 loop spans 14 amino acids. The V end was cut by 0 bases, the J end by 2 bases, with 8 bases between. Germline V gene data show CDR1 as SGHNT and CDR2 as YYREEE (reference sequence).

The chain links TRBV7-4 to TRBJ2-7; 7 bases are shared with TRBD2. Germline-derived CDR1 and CDR2 are SGHVT and SQSDAQ. Trimming at V came to 2 bases and at J to 3 bases, leaving 4 bases not matched to a gene. The CDR3 runs to 14 residues. In nucleotides, the CDR3 is TGTGCCAGCAGCTTATATGCGGGGGACTACGAGCAGTACTTC. This encodes CASSLYAGDYEQYF.

The chain carries TRBV4-2 and TRBJ1-1; D is perhaps TRBD1 (5 bases). The V end lost 0 bases, the J end lost 11 bases, and 13 bases lay between the germline ends. Germline loops: CDR1 LGHNA, CDR2 YNFKEQ. The CDR3 length is 13 residues. This chain's CDR3 is CASSQDGAGPAFF. Written as DNA, the CDR3 is TGTGCCAGCAGCCAAGATGGGGCAGGGCCGGCTTTCTTT.

V and J are TRBV27 and TRBJ2-7; 16 bases are shared with TRBD2. The CDR3 length is 15 residues. CDR1 and CDR2 (germline): MNHEY, SMNVEV (reference sequence). V gave up 3 bases and J gave up 4 bases; unmatched junction bases: 0. CDR3 region: CASSLGLAGGYEQYF. DNA of the CDR3: TGTGCCAGCAGTTTGGGACTAGCGGGAGGGTACGAGCAGTACTTC.

This clone was seen a few times. J is TRBJ2-1 and V is TRBV7-9; TRBD1 aligns across 7 bases. Per germline, CDR1 SEHNR and CDR2 FQNEAQ (reference sequence). The CDR3 covers 12 residues. The V segment lost 5 bases and the J segment 13 bases; nucleotides outside the gene matches: 8. CDR3 in DNA: TGTGCCAGCAGCGTATCAGGGGGTCCTCAGTTCTTC. Translating gives CASSVSGGPQFF. The whole variable domain, remainder taken from reference TRBV7-9 and TRBJ2-1, is DTGVSQNPRHKITKRGQNVTFRCDPISEHNRLYWYRQTLGQGPEFLTYFQNEAQLEKSRLLSDRFSAERPKGSFSTLEIQRTEQGDSAMYLCASSVSGGPQFFGPGTRLTVL.

V usage is TRBV28 and J usage is TRBJ2-7; TRBD1 agrees at 8 bases. The CDR3 totals 13 residues. Germline assignment: CDR1 MDHEN and CDR2 SYDVKM. After removal of 8 bases from V and 3 bases from J, the junction contained 6 bases not matched to a gene. The CDR3 nucleotides read TGTGCCAGCGGGCGAGGACAGGGCTACGAGCAGTACTTC. It codes for CASGRGQGYEQYF.

The V gene is TRBV18, the J gene TRBJ2-7; no reliable D call. Germline V CDR1 and CDR2: KGHSH, LQKENI. V was trimmed by 6 bases and J by 1 base, leaving 10 bases between them. The CDR3 sequence is 13 residues long. As DNA, the CDR3 is TGTGCCAGCTCCCCCTCGACGTCCTACGAGCAGTACTTC. Translation gives CASSPSTSYEQYF.

The chain employs TRBV28 and TRBJ2-3; D possibly corresponds to TRBD1 (6 bases). The germline gives CDR1 MDHEN, CDR2 SYDVKM. CDR3 size: 14 residues. Trimming took 3 bases from V and 3 from J, leaving 10 bases between them. The DNA for the CDR3 is TGTGCCAGCAGTTTTCGCGGACAGACAGATACGCAGTATTTT. Translated, it gives CASSFRGQTDTQYF.

This clone came up once. This sequence joins TRBV5-8 and TRBJ2-7; 11 bases map to TRBD1. The CDR3 consists of 14 residues. Trimming at V came to 5 bases and at J to 4 bases, leaving 5 bases not matched to a gene. Germline values: CDR1 SGHTS, CDR2 YDEGEE. Written as DNA, the CDR3 is TGTGCCAGCAGACGGACAGGGGGCGCGTACGAGCAGTACTTC. This encodes CASRRTGGAYEQYF.

This chain uses TRBV20-1 with TRBJ1-1; possible D gene TRBD1, 6 bases. Germline V gives CDR1 DFQATT, CDR2 SNEGSKA (reference sequence). The CDR3 contains 11 residues. The V end lost 7 bases, the J end lost 0 bases, and 6 bases lay between the germline ends. The CDR3 reads CSEGVNTEAFF. In nucleotides, the CDR3 is TGCAGTGAGGGGGTGAACACTGAAGCTTTCTTT.

In the case of this clone: One end of the junction does not line up with germline, which may come from a read error. The rearrangement links TRBV25-1 to TRBJ1-5, with D tentatively TRBD1 (6 bases). Per germline, CDR1 MGHDK and CDR2 SYGVNS. The CDR3 sequence is 18 residues long. This CDR3 reads CASCDGGGGLPYNQPQHF. Written as DNA, the CDR3 is TGTGCCAGCTGTGACGGCGGGGGCGGGCTGCCATACAATCAGCCCCAGCATTTT.